This TCR beta chain was profiled in a study of T cell repertoires in cytomegalovirus infection. Overall study: Both CMV infection and a matching HLA type were indicated by public TCR beta signatures.

TCRdb called the reads again in MiXCR, with one record for every CDR3 protein. Among roughly 760,000 distinct CDR3 sequences, less than 40% were seen once, and the ten largest hold around 2.8%. V shed 6 bases and J shed 1 base, with 12 bases lying between them. This CDR3 has 14 amino acids. This clonotype was observed once. The V call is TRBV12-3 or TRBV12-4, the J call TRBJ2-5; D not resolved. The specimen was PBMCs. This clonotype was obtained from a human donor in good health (CMV status not recorded). Some clones in this sample may be carry-over from other donors' samples. This CDR3 reads CASRSTRLQETQYF. The CDR3 DNA is TGTGCCAGCAGATCGACCCGACTCCAAGAGACCCAGTACTTC.